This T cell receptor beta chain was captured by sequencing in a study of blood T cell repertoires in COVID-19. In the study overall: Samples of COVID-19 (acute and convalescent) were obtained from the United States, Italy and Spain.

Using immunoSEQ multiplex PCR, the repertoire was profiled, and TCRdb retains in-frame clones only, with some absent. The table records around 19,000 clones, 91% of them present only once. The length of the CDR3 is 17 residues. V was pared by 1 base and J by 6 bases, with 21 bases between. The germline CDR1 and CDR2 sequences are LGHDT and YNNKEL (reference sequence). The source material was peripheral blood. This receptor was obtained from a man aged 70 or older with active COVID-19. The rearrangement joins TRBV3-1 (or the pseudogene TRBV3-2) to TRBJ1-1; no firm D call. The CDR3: CASSQAFYRVRQAEAFF. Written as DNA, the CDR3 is TGTGCCAGCAGCCAAGCTTTTTATCGGGTGCGTCAAGCTGAAGCTTTCTTT.